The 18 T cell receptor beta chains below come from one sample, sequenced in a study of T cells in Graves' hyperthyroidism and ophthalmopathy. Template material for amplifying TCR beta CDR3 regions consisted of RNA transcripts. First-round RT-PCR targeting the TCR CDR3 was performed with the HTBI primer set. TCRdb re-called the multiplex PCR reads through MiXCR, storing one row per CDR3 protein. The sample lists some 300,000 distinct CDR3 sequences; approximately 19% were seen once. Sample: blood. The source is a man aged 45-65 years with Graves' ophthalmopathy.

CDR3 amino acids: CASRGTSPPDTQYF. In nucleotides, the CDR3 is TGTGCCAGCAGAGGAACTAGCCCCCCAGATACGCAGTATTTT. This chain uses TRBV14 with TRBJ2-3; a possible D gene is TRBD2 (6 bases). The CDR3 has 14 residues. Germline values: CDR1 SGHDN, CDR2 FVKESK. V was trimmed by 6 bases and J by 4 bases, leaving 14 bases between them.

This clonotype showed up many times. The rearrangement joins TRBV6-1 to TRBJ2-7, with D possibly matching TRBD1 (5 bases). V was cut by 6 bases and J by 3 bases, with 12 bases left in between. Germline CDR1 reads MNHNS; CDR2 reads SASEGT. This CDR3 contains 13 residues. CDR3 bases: TGTGCCAGCAGGCAGGGCTCGCGCTACGAGCAGTACTTC. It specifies CASRQGSRYEQYF.

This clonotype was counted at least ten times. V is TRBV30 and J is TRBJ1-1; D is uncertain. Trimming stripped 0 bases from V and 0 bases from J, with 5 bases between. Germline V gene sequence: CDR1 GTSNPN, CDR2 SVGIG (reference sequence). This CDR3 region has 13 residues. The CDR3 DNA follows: TGTGCCTGGAGTGTTTATATGAACACTGAAGCTTTCTTT. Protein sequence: CAWSVYMNTEAFF.

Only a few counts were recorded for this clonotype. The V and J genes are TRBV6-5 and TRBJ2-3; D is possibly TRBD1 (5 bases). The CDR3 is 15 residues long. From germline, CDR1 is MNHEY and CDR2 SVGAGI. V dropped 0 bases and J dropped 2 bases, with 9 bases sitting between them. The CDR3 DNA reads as TGTGCCAGCAGTTACTCGTACAGGCCCACAGATACGCAGTATTTT. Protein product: CASSYSYRPTDTQYF.

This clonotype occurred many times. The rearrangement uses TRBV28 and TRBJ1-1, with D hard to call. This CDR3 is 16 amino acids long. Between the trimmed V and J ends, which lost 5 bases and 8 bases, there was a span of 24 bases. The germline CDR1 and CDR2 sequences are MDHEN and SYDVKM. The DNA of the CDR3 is TGTGCCAGCAGTCCCACTGCGGGTTTCAGGACGAGGGAAGCTTTCTTT. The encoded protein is CASSPTAGFRTREAFF.

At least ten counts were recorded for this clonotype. CDR3 residues: CASSLGIGEQYF. Written as DNA, the CDR3 is TGTGCCAGCAGCTTAGGAATCGGGGAGCAGTACTTC. The rearrangement links TRBV11-2 to TRBJ2-7, with D hard to call. CDR3 length: 12 amino acids. Germline V gives CDR1 SGHAT, CDR2 FQNNGV. Trimming left V 1 base short and J 7 bases short, with 8 bases between. The full variable domain, in which reference TRBV11-2 and TRBJ2-7 provide the parts outside the CDR3, is EAGVAQSPRYKIIEKRQSVAFWCNPISGHATLYWYQQILGQGPKLLIQFQNNGVVDDSQLPKDRFSAERLKGVDSTLKIQPAKLEDSAVYLCASSLGIGEQYFGPGTRLTVT.

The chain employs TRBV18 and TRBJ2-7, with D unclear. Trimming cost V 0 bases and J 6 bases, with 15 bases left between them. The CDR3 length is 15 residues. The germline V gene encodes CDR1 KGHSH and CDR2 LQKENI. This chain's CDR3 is CASSPPAGRLGEQYF. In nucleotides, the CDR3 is TGTGCCAGCTCACCACCTGCCGGTAGATTGGGCGAGCAGTACTTC.

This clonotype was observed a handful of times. The CDR3 DNA is TGTGCCAGCAGTCCAGGGGACAGCACCTATAACACTGAAGCTTTCTTT. Its translation: CASSPGDSTYNTEAFF. The V and J genes are TRBV12-3 or TRBV12-4 and TRBJ1-1, with 7 bases lining up with TRBD1. This CDR3 is 16 amino acids long. J was trimmed by 2 bases and V by 5 bases; bases with no gene match: 11.

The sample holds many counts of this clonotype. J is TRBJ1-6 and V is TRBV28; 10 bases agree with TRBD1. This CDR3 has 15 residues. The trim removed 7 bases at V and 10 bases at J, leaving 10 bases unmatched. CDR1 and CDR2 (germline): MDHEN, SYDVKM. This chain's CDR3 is CASTTPGQGRSPLHF. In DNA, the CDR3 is TGTGCCAGCACCACCCCGGGACAGGGGAGGTCACCCCTCCACTTT. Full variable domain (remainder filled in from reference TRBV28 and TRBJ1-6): DVKVTQSSRYLVKRTGEKVFLECVQDMDHENMFWYRQDPGLGLRLIYFSYDVKMKEKGDIPEGYSVSREKKERFSLILESASTNQTSMYLCASTTPGQGRSPLHFGNGTRLTVT.

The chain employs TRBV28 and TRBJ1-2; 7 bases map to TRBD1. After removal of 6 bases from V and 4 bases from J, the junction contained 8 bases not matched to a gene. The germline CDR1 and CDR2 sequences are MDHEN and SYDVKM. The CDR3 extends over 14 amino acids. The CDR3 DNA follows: TGTGCCAGCAGCCCTGGACAGGCGATCTATGGCTACACCTTC. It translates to CASSPGQAIYGYTF.

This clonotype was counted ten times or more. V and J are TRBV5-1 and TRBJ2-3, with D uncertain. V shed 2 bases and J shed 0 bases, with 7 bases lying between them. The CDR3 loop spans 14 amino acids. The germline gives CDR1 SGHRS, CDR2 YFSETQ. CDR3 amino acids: CASSFSSSTDTQYF. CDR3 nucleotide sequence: TGCGCCAGCAGCTTTAGCAGTAGCACAGATACGCAGTATTTT.

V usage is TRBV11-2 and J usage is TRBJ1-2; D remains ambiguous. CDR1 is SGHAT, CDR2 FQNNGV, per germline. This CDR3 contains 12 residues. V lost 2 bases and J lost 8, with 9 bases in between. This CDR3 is CASSLSGGGYTF. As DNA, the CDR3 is TGTGCCAGCAGCTTAAGCGGTGGCGGCTACACCTTC. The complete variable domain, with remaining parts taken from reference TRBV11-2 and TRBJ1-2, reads EAGVAQSPRYKIIEKRQSVAFWCNPISGHATLYWYQQILGQGPKLLIQFQNNGVVDDSQLPKDRFSAERLKGVDSTLKIQPAKLEDSAVYLCASSLSGGGYTFGSGTRLTVV.

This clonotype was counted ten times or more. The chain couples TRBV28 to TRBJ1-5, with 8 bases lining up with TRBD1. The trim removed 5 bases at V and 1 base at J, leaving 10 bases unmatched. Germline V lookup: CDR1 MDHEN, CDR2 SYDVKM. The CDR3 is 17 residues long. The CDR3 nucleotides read TGTGCCAGCAGTACCCCCCGGACAGGGAGGAGCAATCAGCCCCAGCATTTT. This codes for CASSTPRTGRSNQPQHF.

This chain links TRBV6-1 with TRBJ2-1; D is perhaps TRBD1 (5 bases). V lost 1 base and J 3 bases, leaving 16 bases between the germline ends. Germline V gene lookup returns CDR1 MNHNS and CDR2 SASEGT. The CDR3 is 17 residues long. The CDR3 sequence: CASSEGMRQLNYNEQFF. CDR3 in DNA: TGTGCCAGCAGTGAAGGTATGAGACAGCTTAACTACAATGAGCAGTTCTTC.

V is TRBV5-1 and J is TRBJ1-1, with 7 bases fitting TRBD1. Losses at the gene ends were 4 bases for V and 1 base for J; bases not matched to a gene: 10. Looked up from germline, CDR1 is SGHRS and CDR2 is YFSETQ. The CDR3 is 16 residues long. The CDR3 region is CASSQTQGLGNTEAFF. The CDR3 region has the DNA TGCGCCAGCAGCCAAACACAGGGGTTGGGGAACACTGAAGCTTTCTTT.

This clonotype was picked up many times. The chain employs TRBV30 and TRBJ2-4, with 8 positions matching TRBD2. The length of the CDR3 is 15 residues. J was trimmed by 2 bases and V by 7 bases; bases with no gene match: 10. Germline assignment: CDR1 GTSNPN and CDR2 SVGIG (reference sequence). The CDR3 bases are TGTGCCTTTTACGGGGGGGCTGGTACCAAAAACATTCAGTACTTC. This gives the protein CAFYGGAGTKNIQYF.

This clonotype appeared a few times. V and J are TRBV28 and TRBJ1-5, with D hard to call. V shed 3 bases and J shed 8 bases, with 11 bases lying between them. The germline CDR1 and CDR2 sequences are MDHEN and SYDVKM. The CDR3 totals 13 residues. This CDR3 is CASSFAPSEPQHF. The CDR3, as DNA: TGTGCCAGCAGTTTCGCCCCCAGCGAGCCCCAGCATTTT.

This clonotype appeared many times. CDR3 nucleotides: TGCGCCAGTTCTAGCGGGCATTACAATGAGCAGTTCTTC. It translates to CASSSGHYNEQFF. J is TRBJ2-1 and V is TRBV5-1; 8 nucleotides align to TRBD2. The trim removed 8 bases at V and 4 bases at J, leaving 5 bases unmatched. The CDR3 consists of 13 residues. Germline lookup yields CDR1 SGHRS and CDR2 YFSETQ.